The 25 T cell receptor beta chains listed next were all sequenced from one sample in a study of cytomegalovirus exposure and HLA in healthy donors. The study ran its PCR with 60 Vbeta and 13 Jbeta primers. Sequencing used immunoSEQ multiplex PCR; TCRdb keeps in-frame clones, though not all of them. The sample consists of 150,000 to 200,000 clones, about four fifths of them appearing once. The source material was PBMCs. These TCRs come from a woman in her thirties in good health and CMV-seropositive.

As regards this clone: The same CDR3 is also encoded by other DNA sequences in this sample. CDR3 residues: CASSIGRGNTEAFF. CDR3 DNA sequence: TGTGCCAGTAGTATAGGACGGGGGAACACTGAAGCTTTCTTT. The chain joins TRBV19 to TRBJ1-1; D call uncertain. Trimming removed 1 base at V and 1 base at J, with 7 bases between. The CDR3 consists of 14 residues. Germline CDR1 is LNHDA and CDR2 is SQIVND (reference sequence).

V gene TRBV19 combines with J gene TRBJ2-2, with D perhaps matching TRBD2 (5 bases). Germline CDR1 LNHDA, CDR2 SQIVND (reference sequence). The CDR3 consists of 15 residues. V gave up 3 bases and J gave up 2 bases, with 10 bases separating them. CDR3 amino acids: CASSMFGENTGELFF. CDR3 DNA: TGTGCCAGTAGTATGTTCGGGGAAAACACCGGGGAGCTGTTTTTT.

The CDR3 sequence: CASSPRTGGAYEQYF. The CDR3 DNA reads as TGTGCCAGCAGTCCAAGGACAGGTGGGGCCTACGAGCAGTACTTC. This chain connects TRBV6-1 to TRBJ2-7, with 7 bases fitting TRBD1. The CDR3 loop spans 15 amino acids. V gave up 5 bases and J gave up 2 bases; unmatched junction bases: 9. Germline CDR1 MNHNS, CDR2 SASEGT.

The V call is TRBV15, the J call TRBJ1-3, with unresolved D. The CDR3 has 16 amino acids. The V gene's germline CDR1 is LNHNV and CDR2 YYDKDF (reference sequence). V was clipped by 3 bases and J by 0 bases, with 12 bases between them. CDR3 nucleotides: TGTGCCACCAGCAGGACTGCCCCGAGCTCTGGAAACACCATATATTTT. Translating gives CATSRTAPSSGNTIYF.

The chain uses TRBV28 and TRBJ2-1; D is perhaps TRBD2 (5 bases). V lost 5 bases and J lost 4, with 6 bases in between. Germline V gene data show CDR1 as MDHEN and CDR2 as SYDVKM. The CDR3 has 12 residues. The CDR3 region is CASSGLYNEQFF. The CDR3 nucleotides read TGTGCCAGCAGTGGACTTTACAATGAGCAGTTCTTC.

The DNA for the CDR3 is TGCGCCAGCAGCCCGACGCCGGACAGGGGGCTCAATTCACCCCTCCACTTT. Translating gives CASSPTPDRGLNSPLHF. The chain recombines TRBV4-1 with TRBJ1-6; 11 positions agree with TRBD1. Germline lookup yields CDR1 MGHRA and CDR2 YSYEKL. The CDR3 runs 17 residues. J gave up 7 bases and V 4 bases, and 9 bases lay outside the gene matches.

V and J are TRBV28 and TRBJ1-1; D remains ambiguous. From germline, CDR1 is MDHEN and CDR2 SYDVKM. V gave up 1 base and J gave up 1 base, with 10 bases separating them. The CDR3 is 15 amino acids. The DNA of the CDR3 is TGTGCCAGCAGTTTATCCCCTCTGTCGAACACTGAAGCTTTCTTT. Translation gives CASSLSPLSNTEAFF.

The CDR3: CASSEAGDTEAFF. As DNA, the CDR3 is TGTGCCAGCAGTGAAGCAGGGGACACTGAAGCTTTCTTT. The chain joins TRBV6-1 to TRBJ1-1; maybe TRBD1 (5 bases). The CDR3 has 13 residues. V lost 0 bases, J lost 3 bases, and 5 bases lay in between. Germline loops: CDR1 MNHNS, CDR2 SASEGT.

This sequence joins TRBV27 and TRBJ1-1; D remains ambiguous. CDR1 and CDR2 from the germline V gene are MNHEY and SMNVEV (reference sequence). The V gene lost 2 bases and the J gene lost 8 bases, with 9 bases spanning the gap. This CDR3 is built from 12 residues. Written as DNA, the CDR3 is TGTGCCAGCAGTTTAGATGGCAGGGAAGCTTTCTTT. It specifies CASSLDGREAFF.

This clone has a single count. This rearrangement joins TRBV7-9 to TRBJ1-2; perhaps TRBD1 as D (5 bases). Trimming left V 6 bases short and J 6 bases short, with 20 bases between. This CDR3 region has 15 residues. CDR1 is SEHNR and CDR2 is FQNEAQ in the germline V gene (reference sequence). CDR3 in amino acids: CASSHIERGNNGYTF. In DNA form, the CDR3 reads TGTGCCAGCAGTCATATTGAACGGGGGAATAATGGCTACACCTTC.

The V gene is TRBV6-5, the J gene TRBJ2-1; no definite D call. V was pared by 1 base and J by 1 base, with 5 bases between. CDR1 and CDR2 from the germline V gene are MNHEY and SVGAGI. This CDR3 has 14 residues. The CDR3 loop is CASSYYMSYNEQFF. The CDR3 nucleotides read TGTGCCAGCAGTTACTATATGTCCTACAATGAGCAGTTCTTC.

This clone was seen just once. The chain joins TRBV27 to TRBJ2-3; TRBD2 matches 10 bases. The germline V gene encodes CDR1 MNHEY and CDR2 SMNVEV (reference sequence). This CDR3 contains 14 residues. Trimming cost V 8 bases and J 2 bases; bases outside gene matches: 4. CDR3: CASYGTSATDTQYF. For the CDR3, the DNA is TGTGCCAGCTACGGGACTAGCGCCACAGATACGCAGTATTTT.

This chain links TRBV19 with TRBJ1-1; 9 nucleotides match TRBD1. V shed 3 bases, J shed 1 base, and the junction held 6 bases outside the gene matches. The CDR3 totals 16 residues. Germline V gene sequence: CDR1 LNHDA, CDR2 SQIVND (reference sequence). The CDR3 reads CASSIKQGAENTEAFF. The CDR3 DNA is TGTGCCAGTAGTATTAAACAGGGGGCCGAGAACACTGAAGCTTTCTTT. The full variable domain, its missing parts supplied by reference TRBV19 and TRBJ1-1, is DGGITQSPKYLFRKEGQNVTLSCEQNLNHDAMYWYRQDPGQGLRLIYYSQIVNDFQKGDIAEGYSVSREKKESFPLTVTSAQKNPTAFYLCASSIKQGAENTEAFFGQGTRLTVV.

The chain recombines TRBV5-1 with TRBJ1-3, with D hard to call. The CDR3 has 15 residues. Germline lookup yields CDR1 SGHRS and CDR2 YFSETQ. With 0 bases removed from V and 0 bases from J, the gap between germline ends came to 7 bases. The CDR3 spells CASSLGGNSGNTIYF. CDR3 DNA: TGCGCCAGCAGCTTGGGCGGGAACTCTGGAAACACCATATATTTT.

The gene calls are TRBV18 and TRBJ1-1; D not resolved. The germline V gene has CDR1 KGHSH and CDR2 LQKENI. V was shortened by 3 bases and J by 1 base, with 6 bases between the two germline ends. The CDR3 runs to 13 residues. CDR3 protein: CASSPLSNTEAFF. Here the CDR3 DNA reads TGTGCCAGCTCACCCCTATCGAACACTGAAGCTTTCTTT.

This clone was detected only a few times. The J gene is TRBJ2-1, the V gene TRBV27; 10 nucleotides line up with TRBD1. Trimming removed 6 bases from V and 5 bases from J; junction bases left unmatched: 10. Germline-derived CDR1 and CDR2 are MNHEY and SMNVEV (reference sequence). The CDR3 spans 16 residues. The CDR3: CASSPPGQGNHNEQFF. The DNA for the CDR3 is TGTGCCAGCAGCCCCCCGGGACAGGGGAACCACAATGAGCAGTTCTTC.

The gene calls are TRBV30 and TRBJ1-3, with a weak D call TRBD1 (5 bases). Germline CDR1 reads GTSNPN; CDR2 reads SVGIG (reference sequence). V was pared by 4 bases and J by 3 bases, with 16 bases between. CDR3 size: 15 residues. The CDR3 DNA reads TGTGCCTGGATTCCGGGACTAAGAAATGGAAACACCATATATTTT. Protein: CAWIPGLRNGNTIYF.

Details on this clone: Other DNA sequences within the sample encode an identical CDR3. The chain employs TRBV29-1 and TRBJ2-7, with D possibly matching TRBD1 (6 bases). Per the germline V gene, CDR1 is SQVTM and CDR2 is ANQGSEA. The CDR3 is 12 residues long. V was shortened by 6 bases and J by 1 base, with 10 bases between the two germline ends. The CDR3 loop is CSVGDNSYEQYF. DNA for the CDR3: TGCAGCGTAGGGGACAATTCCTACGAGCAGTACTTC.

The CDR3 DNA is TGTGCCAGCAGCCCCTTCGGGACAGGGTTTAACTATGGCTACACCTTC. This encodes CASSPFGTGFNYGYTF. This chain uses TRBV7-2 with TRBJ1-2; 9 nucleotides agree with TRBD1. The CDR3 spans 16 residues. The V gene's germline CDR1 is SGHTA and CDR2 FQGNSA. The V segment lost 5 bases and the J segment 1 base; nucleotides outside the gene matches: 8. Looking up the rest from reference TRBV7-2 and TRBJ1-2 gives the full variable domain: GAGVSQSPSNKVTEKGKDVELRCDPISGHTALYWYRQSLGQGLEFLIYFQGNSAPDKSGLPSDRFSAERTGGSVSTLTIQRTQQEDSAVYLCASSPFGTGFNYGYTFGSGTRLTVV.

The rearrangement joins TRBV29-1 to TRBJ2-2; 11 nucleotides match TRBD2. From germline, CDR1 is SQVTM and CDR2 ANQGSEA. With V trimmed by 7 bases and J by 6 bases, 7 bases remained unmatched. This CDR3 comprises 14 residues. The CDR3 loop reads CSAVAGGQSGELFF. For the CDR3, the DNA is TGCAGCGCCGTAGCGGGGGGGCAATCCGGGGAGCTGTTTTTT.

V is TRBV15 and J is TRBJ1-5; TRBD1 aligns across 7 bases. Unmatched junction bases numbered 10, after V lost 5 bases and J lost 3 bases. The CDR3 runs to 16 residues. Germline loops: CDR1 LNHNV, CDR2 YYDKDF (reference sequence). The CDR3 loop is CATSVRGTEFNQPQHF. The CDR3 coding sequence is TGTGCCACCAGCGTCCGTGGGACAGAGTTCAATCAGCCCCAGCATTTT.

V gene TRBV7-2 combines with J gene TRBJ2-1, with TRBD2 matching 9 bases. V lost 5 bases to trimming and J lost 9 bases; unmatched junction nucleotides: 5. Germline V CDR1 and CDR2: SGHTA, FQGNSA. The CDR3 sequence is 13 residues long. The CDR3 sequence: CASSVGTSREQFF. The CDR3 DNA reads as TGTGCCAGCAGCGTCGGGACTAGCCGTGAGCAGTTCTTC.

This sequence joins TRBV7-6 and TRBJ1-6; a possible D gene is TRBD1 (5 bases). This CDR3 spans 16 amino acids. Trimming took off 5 bases at V and 7 bases at J, with 18 bases between the two ends. Per the germline V gene, CDR1 is SGHVS and CDR2 is FNYEAQ. CDR3 sequence reads: CASSQRGGDTNSPLHF. CDR3 DNA sequence: TGTGCCAGCAGCCAACGGGGGGGAGATACCAATTCACCCCTCCACTTT.

The chain is built from TRBV4-3 and TRBJ1-5, with 10 nucleotides matching TRBD1. V lost 5 bases to trimming and J lost 13 bases; unmatched junction nucleotides: 20. This CDR3 region has 17 residues. Per germline, CDR1 LGHNA and CDR2 YSLEER. The CDR3 sequence is CASSFKYSGTGEEGQHF. CDR3 coding DNA: TGCGCCAGCAGCTTCAAATACTCCGGGACAGGGGAAGAAGGGCAGCATTTT.

V and J are TRBV14 and TRBJ2-1; weak D call: TRBD1 (5 bases). Germline V gives CDR1 SGHDN, CDR2 FVKESK. V was shortened by 3 bases and J by 3 bases, with 9 bases between the two germline ends. CDR3 size: 14 residues. The CDR3 reads CASSHRQYYNEQFF. The CDR3 coding sequence is TGTGCCAGCAGCCACCGACAGTACTACAATGAGCAGTTCTTC.